Below, one T cell receptor beta chain is given with its context. Its specificity is not known. Unique molecular identifiers tagged the TCRbeta library. TCRdb reprocessed the PCR reads via MiXCR and lists one record per CDR3 protein. Of 700,000 to 950,000 distinct CDR3 sequences in the sample, less than 20% were seen once. This sample is part of a study of T-cell reconstitution after alpha-beta-depleted transplantation in children. Trimming removed 2 bases at V and 5 bases at J, with 12 bases between. CDR1 and CDR2 from the germline V gene are MNHEY and SVGEGT. The CDR3 length is 15 residues. Study observations and caveats: Several hundred rapidly expanded clones from non-depleted graft cells reportedly supplied alpha-beta T cells about two months post-transplant.

This specimen consisted of PBMCs, mostly from graft donor cells, obtained 360 days after TCRalphabeta/CD19-depleted stem cell transplant. This receptor was taken from a male patient younger than 18 who had a stem cell transplant for acute lymphoblastic leukemia, so the T cells may come from the graft donor. The chain recombines TRBV6-2 or TRBV6-3 with TRBJ2-2, with unresolved D. The CDR3 region has the DNA TGTGCCAGCAGTTACAGATGGGGAAGGACCGGGGAGCTGTTTTTT. This codes for CASSYRWGRTGELFF.